Presented here are 20 T cell receptor beta chains from one specimen sequenced in a study of OX40 agonist ivuxolimab in advanced cancers. The protocol was immunoSEQ multiplex PCR, while the TCRdb copy is restricted to in-frame clones and leaves out a portion. The table shows 55,000 to 75,000 clones, with around 85% occurring only once. Sample: CD4+ or CD8+ T cells sorted from blood, taken in a trial of the OX40 agonist ivuxolimab. These receptor sequences come from an adult with an advanced solid tumor such as melanoma, head and neck, liver or kidney cancer.

V and J are TRBV25-1 and TRBJ2-3, with unresolved D. Trimming cost V 3 bases and J 0 bases, with 10 bases left between them. Germline V gene data show CDR1 as MGHDK and CDR2 as SYGVNS. This CDR3 spans 15 amino acids. The DNA of the CDR3 is TGTGCCAGCAGTGACCCCAGTAGGAGCACAGATACGCAGTATTTT. Protein: CASSDPSRSTDTQYF.

V and J are TRBV21-1 and TRBJ1-6. TRBV21-1 is flagged as a pseudogene. The CDR3 extends over 20 amino acids. The CDR3 is CASSKEGRARDNSYNSPLHF. The CDR3 DNA sequence: TGTGCCAGCAGCAAAGAGGGAAGGGCAAGGGATAACTCCTATAATTCACCCCTCCACTTT.

The V gene is TRBV28, the J gene TRBJ2-7, with a possible D match to TRBD2 (6 bases). V was cut by 7 bases and J by 3 bases, with 19 bases left in between. The CDR3 loop spans 15 amino acids. The germline V gene encodes CDR1 MDHEN and CDR2 SYDVKM. CDR3 nucleotide sequence: TGTGCCAGCACCGTCCCCCCAGCGGGCGTCTACGAGCAGTACTTC. It translates to CASTVPPAGVYEQYF.

The chain carries TRBV5-1 and TRBJ2-5, with TRBD1 matching over 10 bases. Gene TRBJ2-7 matches the end of the DNA better, so the J call may be wrong. The germline V gene has CDR1 SGHRS and CDR2 YFSETQ. The length of the CDR3 is 15 residues. The CDR3: CASSPRQGAAYEQYF. CDR3 DNA sequence: TGCGCCAGCAGCCCCCGACAGGGGGCCGCCTACGAGCAGTACTTC.

The chain couples TRBV18 to TRBJ1-6; tentatively, D is TRBD1 (6 bases). The CDR3 sequence is 16 residues long. Germline V gene sequence: CDR1 KGHSH, CDR2 LQKENI. Trimming removed 3 bases from V and 8 bases from J, with 17 bases in between. The CDR3 DNA reads as TGTGCCAGCTCACCGGCGGGACAAAATTCTGATTCACCCCTCCACTTT. Translation gives CASSPAGQNSDSPLHF.

The J gene is TRBJ1-4, the V gene TRBV19; D uncertain. V lost 5 bases and J lost 4, with 17 bases in between. The CDR3 is 16 residues long. Germline CDR1 is LNHDA and CDR2 is SQIVND (reference sequence). CDR3 in amino acids: CASSSLRRTDNEKLFF. The CDR3 DNA sequence: TGTGCCAGTAGTTCCCTACGCCGGACGGATAATGAAAAACTGTTTTTT.

The J gene is TRBJ1-4, the V gene TRBV30, with 8 bases aligning to TRBD1. The germline V gene has CDR1 GTSNPN and CDR2 SVGIG (reference sequence). This CDR3 comprises 19 residues. V lost 0 bases, J lost 2 bases, and 14 bases stayed unmatched. CDR3 sequence reads: CAWSVLRWTGRSTNEKLFF. In DNA, the CDR3 is TGTGCCTGGAGTGTACTTAGATGGACAGGGAGATCGACTAATGAAAAACTGTTTTTT.

This rearrangement joins TRBV30 to TRBJ2-3, with D unclear. CDR3 length: 13 amino acids. CDR1 GTSNPN and CDR2 SVGIG come from the germline V gene (reference sequence). Trimming took 1 base from V and 2 from J, leaving 7 bases between them. The DNA of the CDR3 is TGTGCCTGGAGTGACGGTAACACAGATACGCAGTATTTT. This sequence encodes CAWSDGNTDTQYF.

The V call is TRBV27, the J call TRBJ2-7, with TRBD2 matching 7 bases. With V trimmed by 2 bases and J by 0 bases, 7 bases remained unmatched. The CDR3 is 16 amino acids. Germline CDR1 MNHEY, CDR2 SMNVEV (reference sequence). This CDR3 is CASSLMASGLSYEQYF. The DNA of the CDR3 is TGTGCCAGCAGTTTAATGGCTAGCGGTCTCTCCTACGAGCAGTACTTC.

About this clone: At one end, the junction sequence differs from germline, possibly due to a read error. The same CDR3 also results from other DNA sequences found in this sample. The chain employs TRBV7-2 and TRBJ2-2; TRBD2 matches at 7 bases. Germline V gene sequence: CDR1 SGHTA, CDR2 FQGNSA. This CDR3 contains 14 residues. CDR3 DNA sequence: TGTGCCAGCGCTCGGGACTATAACACCGGGGAACTGTTTTTT. Translated, it gives CASARDYNTGELFF.

In its sample, this clone was seen once. The rearrangement links TRBV7-2 to TRBJ1-1; D is uncertain. Trimming removed 1 base at V and 0 bases at J, with 9 bases between. Germline V gene sequence: CDR1 SGHTA, CDR2 FQGNSA. The CDR3 spans 15 residues. The CDR3, as DNA: TGTGCCAGCAGCTTAGAGGGTATCATGAACACTGAAGCTTTCTTT. Translated: CASSLEGIMNTEAFF. The full variable domain, with the rest looked up from reference TRBV7-2 and TRBJ1-1, is GAGVSQSPSNKVTEKGKDVELRCDPISGHTALYWYRQSLGQGLEFLIYFQGNSAPDKSGLPSDRFSAERTGGSVSTLTIQRTQQEDSAVYLCASSLEGIMNTEAFFGQGTRLTVV.

The CDR3: CASSFKGRRTQYF. For the CDR3, the DNA is TGTGCCAGCAGTTTTAAAGGACGGCGGACCCAGTACTTC. The V call is TRBV28, the J call TRBJ2-5; D call uncertain. The germline CDR1 and CDR2 sequences are MDHEN and SYDVKM. The CDR3 loop spans 13 amino acids. V was trimmed by 3 bases and J by 7 bases, leaving 12 bases between them.

CDR3 coding DNA: TGTGCCAGTAGTATCGGAGGAAACGAGCAGTACTTC. Amino acid sequence: CASSIGGNEQYF. The chain has TRBV19 and TRBJ2-7, with D perhaps matching TRBD2 (5 bases). V lost 3 bases and J 5 bases, leaving 8 bases between the germline ends. The germline CDR1 and CDR2 sequences are LNHDA and SQIVND (reference sequence). This CDR3 has 12 amino acids.

V gene TRBV7-9 combines with J gene TRBJ1-1, with D possibly TRBD1 on 6 matching bases. Trimming removed 5 bases at V and 4 bases at J, with 11 bases between. Germline lookup yields CDR1 SEHNR and CDR2 FQNEAQ (reference sequence). CDR3 length: 13 residues. The CDR3 coding sequence is TGTGCCAGCAGCCTCCCCAGGGGCACTGAAGCTTTCTTT. Protein: CASSLPRGTEAFF.

The genes are TRBV4-2 and TRBJ2-3; 8 bases line up with TRBD1. The germline V gene has CDR1 LGHNA and CDR2 YNFKEQ. There are 15 residues in the CDR3. The trim removed 4 bases at V and 1 base at J, leaving 4 bases unmatched. Here the CDR3 DNA reads TGTGCCAGCAGCCCAGGACAGGGCCGCACAGATACGCAGTATTTT. Translation gives CASSPGQGRTDTQYF.

The chain couples TRBV11-3 to TRBJ2-1; D ambiguous. V lost 8 bases, J lost 0 bases, and 2 bases lay in between. Germline values: CDR1 SGHNT, CDR2 YENEEA. This CDR3 has 11 residues. The CDR3 protein is CASGSYNEQFF. Written as DNA, the CDR3 is TGTGCCAGCGGCTCCTACAATGAGCAGTTCTTC.

The chain combines TRBV28 with TRBJ1-2, with D possibly TRBD1 on 5 matching bases. CDR3 length equals 12 residues. V was shortened by 3 bases and J by 4 bases, with 6 bases between the two germline ends. Germline CDR1 MDHEN, CDR2 SYDVKM. The CDR3 loop is CASSLDIYGYTF. The DNA of the CDR3 is TGTGCCAGCAGTTTGGACATCTATGGCTACACCTTC.

In its sample, this clone was seen a few times. The chain couples TRBV10-3 to TRBJ2-1; D unclear. CDR3 length: 13 residues. Per germline, CDR1 ENHRY and CDR2 SYGVKD. V was cut by 6 bases and J by 1 base, with 7 bases left in between. The CDR3 is CAIRELSYNEQFF. The CDR3 nucleotides are TGTGCCATCAGAGAACTGTCCTACAATGAGCAGTTCTTC.

The chain has TRBV18 and TRBJ2-6; D unclear. The CDR3 length is 14 residues. V dropped 6 bases and J dropped 0 bases, with 6 bases sitting between them. CDR1 and CDR2 (germline): KGHSH, LQKENI. The CDR3 DNA reads as TGTGCCAGCTCCCGAAACTCTGGGGCCAACGTCCTGACTTTC. It codes for CASSRNSGANVLTF.

This rearrangement joins TRBV11-2 to TRBJ2-2; maybe TRBD2 (5 bases). This CDR3 contains 14 residues. CDR1 and CDR2 (germline): SGHAT, FQNNGV. V lost 1 base to trimming and J lost 7 bases, with 10 bases between them. CDR3 in DNA: TGTGCCAGCAGCTTAGGAGAGGGAATCGGGGAGCTGTTTTTT. Its protein is CASSLGEGIGELFF.